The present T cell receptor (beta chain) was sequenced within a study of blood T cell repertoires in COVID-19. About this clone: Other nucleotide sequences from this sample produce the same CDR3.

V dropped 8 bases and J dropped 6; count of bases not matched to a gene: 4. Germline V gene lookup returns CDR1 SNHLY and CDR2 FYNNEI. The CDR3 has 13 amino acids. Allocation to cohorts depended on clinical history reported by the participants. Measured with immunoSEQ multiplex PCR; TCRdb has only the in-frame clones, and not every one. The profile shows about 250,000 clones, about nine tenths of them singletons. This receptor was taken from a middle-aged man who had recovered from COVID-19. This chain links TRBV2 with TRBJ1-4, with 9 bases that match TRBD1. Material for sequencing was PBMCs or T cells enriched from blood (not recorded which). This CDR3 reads CASSGQGDEKLFF. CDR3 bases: TGTGCCAGCTCGGGACAGGGAGATGAAAAACTGTTTTTT.